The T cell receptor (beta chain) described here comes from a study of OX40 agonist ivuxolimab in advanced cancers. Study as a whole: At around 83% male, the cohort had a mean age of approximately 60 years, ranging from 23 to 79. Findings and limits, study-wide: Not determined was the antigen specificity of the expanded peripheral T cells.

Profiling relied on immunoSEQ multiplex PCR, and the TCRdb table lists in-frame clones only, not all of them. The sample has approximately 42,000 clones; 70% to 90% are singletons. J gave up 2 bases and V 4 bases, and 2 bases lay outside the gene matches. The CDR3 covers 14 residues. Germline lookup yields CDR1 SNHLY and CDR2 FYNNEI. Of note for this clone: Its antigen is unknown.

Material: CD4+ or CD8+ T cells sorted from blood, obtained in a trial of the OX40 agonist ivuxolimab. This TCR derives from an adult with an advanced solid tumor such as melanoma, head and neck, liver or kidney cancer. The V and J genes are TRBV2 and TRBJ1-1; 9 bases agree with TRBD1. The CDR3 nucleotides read TGTGCCAGCAGTGTACAGGGGGCCAACACTGAAGCTTTCTTT. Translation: CASSVQGANTEAFF.